Below, 15 T cell receptor beta chains from the same sample are listed, as sequenced in a study of blood T cell repertoires in COVID-19. Sequenced by immunoSEQ multiplex PCR; TCRdb stores in-frame clones only, minus some. Among around 150,000 clones, approximately 86% were seen once, and the ten largest hold around 8.3%. The sequenced material came from peripheral blood. The receptor source for this set is a man in his 60s with acute or convalescent COVID-19.

The rearrangement links TRBV6-5 to TRBJ1-2; D uncertain. V dropped 8 bases and J dropped 2 bases, with 3 bases sitting between them. The CDR3 totals 10 residues. Germline CDR1 is MNHEY and CDR2 is SVGAGI. The CDR3 DNA follows: TGTGCCAGCGAGAACTATGGCTACACCTTC. Translation: CASENYGYTF.

Worth noting for this clone: Other DNA sequences within the sample encode an identical CDR3. The V and J genes are TRBV28 and TRBJ1-2; 7 bases line up with TRBD1. Germline trimming cut 6 bases from V and 8 bases from J; bases unmatched to any gene: 9. This CDR3 spans 13 amino acids. Germline CDR1 reads MDHEN; CDR2 reads SYDVKM. The CDR3 nucleotides read TGTGCCAGCAGCCTAGAGGGGGCCCGGGGCTACACCTTC. This gives the protein CASSLEGARGYTF.

Here the CDR3 reads CASSDYEGSPLHF. The CDR3 coding sequence is TGTGCCAGCAGTGATTACGAGGGTTCACCCCTCCACTTT. The genes are TRBV2 and TRBJ1-6; unclear D gene. Germline CDR1 is SNHLY and CDR2 is FYNNEI. Trimming took off 3 bases at V and 9 bases at J, with 9 bases between the two ends. The CDR3 spans 13 residues.

The chain has TRBV28 and TRBJ1-1; D unresolved. Germline values: CDR1 MDHEN, CDR2 SYDVKM. The V gene lost 1 base and the J gene lost 4 bases, with 7 bases spanning the gap. This CDR3 is built from 13 residues. The CDR3 region is CASSLFRGTEAFF. In DNA, the CDR3 is TGTGCCAGCAGTTTATTTCGGGGCACTGAAGCTTTCTTT.

The V gene is TRBV5-1, the J gene TRBJ1-3; 7 nucleotides match TRBD1. The germline CDR1 and CDR2 sequences are SGHRS and YFSETQ. This CDR3 is built from 16 residues. Germline trimming cut 0 bases from V and 2 bases from J; bases unmatched to any gene: 5. The CDR3 DNA reads as TGCGCCAGCAGCTTGGGGACAGGTAGCGCTGGAAACACCATATATTTT. Translating it yields CASSLGTGSAGNTIYF.

The V and J genes are TRBV6-5 and TRBJ1-3; no clear D gene. V gave up 5 bases and J gave up 0 bases, with 8 bases separating them. This CDR3 spans 14 amino acids. The V gene's germline CDR1 is MNHEY and CDR2 SVGAGI. The CDR3 loop is CASSRELSGNTIYF. CDR3 DNA: TGTGCCAGCAGTCGGGAACTCTCTGGAAACACCATATATTTT.

In the case of this clone: This specimen includes other DNA sequences encoding the same CDR3. The chain has TRBV19 and TRBJ2-1; 9 bases line up with TRBD1. The CDR3 spans 15 residues. Trimming took 5 bases from V and 4 from J; bases not matched to a gene: 6. The V gene's germline CDR1 is LNHDA and CDR2 SQIVND (reference sequence). CDR3 nucleotide sequence: TGTGCCAGTAGTGCCGGGACAGGGTCATACAATGAGCAGTTCTTC. Protein sequence: CASSAGTGSYNEQFF. The full variable domain, in which reference TRBV19 and TRBJ2-1 provide the parts outside the CDR3, is DGGITQSPKYLFRKEGQNVTLSCEQNLNHDAMYWYRQDPGQGLRLIYYSQIVNDFQKGDIAEGYSVSREKKESFPLTVTSAQKNPTAFYLCASSAGTGSYNEQFFGPGTRLTVL.

V is TRBV6-5 and J is TRBJ2-5, with D possibly being TRBD2 (6 bases). The CDR3 sequence is 15 residues long. Trimming stripped 7 bases from V and 1 base from J, with 16 bases between. Germline lookup yields CDR1 MNHEY and CDR2 SVGAGI. The CDR3 DNA reads TGTGCCAGCACCTTGCTTGGGGGGTCCCAAGAGACCCAGTACTTC. This translates into CASTLLGGSQETQYF.

This clone occurred once. The J gene is TRBJ1-1, the V gene TRBV7-8, with no clear D. Germline assignment: CDR1 SGHVS and CDR2 FQNEAQ. This CDR3 region has 11 residues. With 5 bases removed from V and 11 bases from J, the gap between germline ends came to 12 bases. The CDR3 coding sequence is TGTGCCAGCAGCCCATTGAACGGGGCTTTCTTT. Translated, it gives CASSPLNGAFF.

The rearrangement joins TRBV5-5 to TRBJ2-3; D unresolved. This CDR3 contains 12 residues. V lost 0 bases and J 13 bases, leaving 12 bases between the germline ends. Looked up from germline, CDR1 is SGHKS and CDR2 is YYEKEE (reference sequence). CDR3 nucleotide sequence: TGTGCCAGCAGCTTGGGACTGCCCCGGGAGTATTTT. Amino acids: CASSLGLPREYF. Filled out from reference TRBV5-5 and TRBJ2-3, the complete variable domain reads DAGVTQSPTHLIKTRGQQVTLRCSPISGHKSVSWYQQVLGQGPQFIFQYYEKEERGRGNFPDRFSARQFPNYSSELNVNALLLGDSALYLCASSLGLPREYFGPGTRLTVL.

This clone has just one count. This chain connects TRBV3-1 (or the pseudogene TRBV3-2) to TRBJ1-1; TRBD1 matches at 8 bases. CDR3 length: 14 residues. Germline CDR1 and CDR2: LGHDT and YNNKEL (reference sequence). V shed 4 bases and J 6 bases; nucleotides not matched to a gene: 7. The CDR3 DNA sequence: TGTGCCAGCAGCCTCGGACAGGGTAGCGCTGAAGCTTTCTTT. It translates to CASSLGQGSAEAFF.

This clone was observed a handful of times. The chain links TRBV27 to TRBJ2-5; TRBD2 aligns across 11 bases. The CDR3 runs 16 residues. The germline V gene encodes CDR1 MNHEY and CDR2 SMNVEV (reference sequence). The junction had 7 bases not matched to a gene; V was cut back by 5 bases and J by 2 bases. CDR3 DNA sequence: TGTGCCAGCAGTAGCTTAGCGGGAGGGTGGCAAGAGACCCAGTACTTC. Protein product: CASSSLAGGWQETQYF.

The V and J genes are TRBV28 and TRBJ1-2; TRBD1 matches 9 bases. Germline CDR1 MDHEN, CDR2 SYDVKM. J gave up 2 bases and V 4 bases, and 14 bases lay outside the gene matches. The CDR3 runs to 18 residues. This CDR3 reads CASSSPSDGQGRNYGYTF. The CDR3 bases are TGTGCCAGCAGTTCTCCCTCCGACGGACAGGGGCGAAACTATGGCTACACCTTC.

The chain uses TRBV9 and TRBJ1-6, with D hard to call. This CDR3 comprises 13 residues. Germline lookup yields CDR1 SGDLS and CDR2 YYNGEE. Trimming removed 3 bases at V and 9 bases at J, with 10 bases between. The CDR3 nucleotides read TGTGCCAGCAGCGCCGGGGAGGGTTCACCCCTCCACTTT. This translates into CASSAGEGSPLHF.

This chain links TRBV11-3 with TRBJ2-1, with D unresolved. Germline values: CDR1 SGHNT, CDR2 YENEEA. Trimming took off 1 base at V and 2 bases at J, with 9 bases between the two ends. The CDR3 runs to 15 residues. The CDR3 sequence: CASSLGYSTYNEQFF. The CDR3 DNA reads TGTGCCAGCAGCTTAGGATACTCTACCTACAATGAGCAGTTCTTC.